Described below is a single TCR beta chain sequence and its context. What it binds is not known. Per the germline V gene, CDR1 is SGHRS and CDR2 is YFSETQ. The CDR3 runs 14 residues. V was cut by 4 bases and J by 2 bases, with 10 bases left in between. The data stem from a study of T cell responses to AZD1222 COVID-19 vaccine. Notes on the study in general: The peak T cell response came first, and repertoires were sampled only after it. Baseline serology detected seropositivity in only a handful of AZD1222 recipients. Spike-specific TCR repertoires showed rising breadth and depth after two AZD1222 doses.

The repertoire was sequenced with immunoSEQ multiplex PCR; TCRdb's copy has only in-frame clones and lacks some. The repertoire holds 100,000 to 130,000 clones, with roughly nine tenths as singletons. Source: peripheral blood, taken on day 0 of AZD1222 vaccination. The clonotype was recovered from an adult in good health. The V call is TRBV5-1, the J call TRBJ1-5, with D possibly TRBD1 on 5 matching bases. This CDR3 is CASSPDNRNQPQHF. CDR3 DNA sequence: TGCGCCAGCAGCCCGGACAATCGCAATCAGCCCCAGCATTTT.